The following is a T cell receptor beta chain sequence with its context. What antigen it recognizes has not been identified. Base qualities are not provided; no much larger clone lies one nucleotide away. Receptor libraries were prepared by the immunoSEQ multiplex PCR assay. The multiplex PCR relied on a mix of 60 forward primers for TCR Vbeta segments and 13 reverse primers for TCR Jbeta segments. The CDR3 region of rearranged TCR beta genes was amplified from genomic DNA by a multiplex PCR assay. The Illumina HiSeq System was used to sequence the amplified TCR beta libraries as 87-base-pair reads. From the authors' description of their analysis: In a later analysis, approximately 74 million unique TCR beta chains were counted across the approximately 670 repertoires, and around 10 million of these chains were shared by at least two donors. To remove PCR and sequencing errors, raw reads were error-corrected and collapsed into unique sequences using a nearest-neighbor algorithm that merged closely related sequences. Alignment of CDR3 sequences to IMGT reference sequences was used to assign V, D and J gene segments. For a sequence to be retained, at least a six-nucleotide match to both a V gene segment and a J gene segment was required. A rearrangement counted as productive if the CDR3 had no stop codons and remained in frame with V and J, and every other rearrangement counted as non-productive. CDR3 was defined by IMGT convention, running from the second conserved V-encoded cysteine to the conserved J-encoded phenylalanine. In an earlier analysis of around 600 of the donors, sequences lacking an unambiguous match to a single V gene segment were excluded. In an earlier analysis of some 590 of the donors, a V segment was called functional when productive rearrangements were above 56.7%, and segregating when the standard deviation between donors exceeded 5%. A statistical classification framework was built to diagnose cytomegalovirus status from the catalog of TCR beta chain sequences. A later analysis assigned V and J genes by comparing TCR nucleotide sequences with IMGT/GENE-DB human TR gene sequences. A later analysis assigned CDR3 sequences and most-parsimonious VDJ recombination scenarios with the TCRdist pipeline. In a later analysis, every TCR beta chain was defined by the combination of its CDR3 amino acid sequence and its V-gene family, and reads without a unique V-gene family were dropped. A later analysis removed several hundred highly shared, low-generation-probability nucleotide sequences to deal with suspected cross-contamination and a sequencing artifact. A later analysis calculated a clonal expansion index for each public chain from normalized within-repertoire ranks of inferred template counts. Generation probabilities in a later analysis came from a VDJ recombination model fitted to out-of-frame rearrangements, and those results were checked against IGoR. In a later analysis, hypergeometric tests were used to score TCR-TCR, TCR-HLA and TCR-CMV co-occurrence, with a repertoire-size bias correction applied to TCR pairs. In a later analysis, false discovery rates were estimated by permuting HLA or CMV assignments 20 times. In a later analysis, co-occurring TCRs were grouped using DBSCAN, with TCRdist sequence similarity added in when clustering inside HLA-allele-positive subsets. Repertoires with fewer than 30,000 or more than 120,000 public chains were left out of co-occurrence clustering, as were a handful of repertoires with anomalous nucleotide sharing. TCRdb mirrors the immuneACCESS table, restricted to in-frame sequences. Some clones are absent from its copies; in checked studies, under half trace to an unresolved V gene, and the reason for the others is unknown. From that table come the V and J calls and clone size; the DNA was used to work out D and trimming. The sample table records some 150,000 clones; roughly 81% of these occur just once. In total, the top ten clones hold roughly 1.6% of the sample.

The entry originates in a study of cytomegalovirus exposure and HLA in healthy donors (dated by TCRdb to between 2016 and 2019). A note on the overall study: According to an earlier analysis of a few hundred of the donors, about 190 million T cells yielded 90 million to 130 million unique TCR beta sequences and approximately 280 Gb of sequence data. Roughly five DR-DQ haplotypes were handled as single units for association and clustering because linkage in the cohort was strong. An early release covering 500 to 750 HLA-typed donors comprised about 300 gigabases of sequencing data and approximately 80 million unique TCR sequences. In the later analysis, no new phenotypic data were used to find candidate immune exposures; instead, reliance was placed on TCR beta sequences and their occurrence across donors. The study profiled the T cell repertoires of some 610 subjects by immunosequencing and related them to cytomegalovirus serostatus. In a later genetic analysis, genome-wide SNP genotypes for about 55% of the roughly 670 donors were used, and that subset was treated as a discovery cohort. To study patterns of TCR occurrence, a later analysis re-analyzed previously published TCR beta repertoires from 650 to 750 donors and added high-resolution HLA genotyping. Typing coverage differed by locus: A, B, C, DRB1 and DQB1 were typed in roughly 629-630 donors, DQA1 in about 550, DPA1 in 600 to 610, and DPB1 in 472. Every discovery cohort repertoire had been produced on one sequencing platform. Alongside the repertoire data, information on donor age, sex, ethnicity and CMV serostatus was compiled. HLA typing included class I and class II loci at four-digit resolution. An earlier analysis of some 500 of the donors applied high-throughput TCR beta sequencing to assess whether each TCR beta V gene segment acted as functional or pseudogenic. Among 350 to 400 genotyped donors of the cohort, an average of around 240,000 unique TCR beta nucleotide sequences were sequenced per donor, approximately 20% of them non-productive. Of the approximately 400 genotyped donors, 81% fell in the genetic ancestry cluster associated with self-reported Caucasian donors. A separate validation cohort of roughly 120 different subjects was used in addition to the 666-subject first cohort. The study was designed to test whether signatures of past pathogen exposure could be identified by cataloging public T cell receptors. The study combined high-throughput TCR immunosequencing, statistical association of individual TCRs with disease status, and machine learning to predict cytomegalovirus infection status. Study-level results and caveats: In a later analysis, several top co-occurrence clusters were reported to appear linked to parvovirus B19, influenza, CMV and Epstein-Barr virus. The 87-base-pair reads could not distinguish some IMGT-functional V segments, including TRBV6-2 and TRBV6-3, so those segments were excluded. In a later analysis, HLA-associated TCR beta chains were found to be more clonally expanded and to have lower generation probabilities than equally common non-associated chains. Only TCR beta chains were sequenced in this cohort, and the absence of alpha or paired-chain data limited detectable features. Three of the identified cytomegalovirus-associated TCR beta chains were confirmed in vitro to be specific for cytomegalovirus antigens. An earlier analysis of around 600 of the donors showed that most TCR beta V segments appeared in productive rearrangements either about 87% or about 30% of the time, which broadly matched IMGT annotations. According to the authors, the approach could potentially be generalized to other disease states and immunological phenotypes. A group of highly shared sequence variants was considered likely to be a technical artifact of the sequencing pipeline. A later analysis found that most CMV-associated TCR beta chains appeared HLA-restricted, with HLA associations seemingly driven largely by CMV exposure. Across donors, most TCR sequences were observed very rarely, whereas some public TCRs were present in many individuals. A later analysis associated 15,000 to 20,000 TCR beta sequences with specific HLA alleles at a false discovery rate of 0.05. In both the original and validation cohorts, the classifier was reported to diagnose cytomegalovirus status with high specificity and sensitivity. The presence/absence analyses assumed that sequencing depth was roughly uniform across donors, and that assumption may not be true. Because HLA typing was missing for some donors at each locus, association tests included only the typed subset. According to a later analysis, TCR association rates differed among HLA loci, with DRB1 alleles showing the most associated TCRs and HLA-C alleles showing the fewest. A further reported finding was that TCR beta sequences accurately predicted the HLA-A and HLA-B alleles for most subjects in the first cohort. CMV serostatus was the only immune exposure information available for the cohort. Because counts were too low, approximately 15 rarely observed V segments, including chromosome 9 orphons, were excluded from the earlier analysis of some 540 of the donors. V-gene and J-gene trimming of TCR beta chains was associated with a missense DCLRE1C variant in a later genetic analysis, and the association was replicated in an independent cohort. When HLA alleles, especially DR and DQ, strongly co-occurred, TCR associations were difficult to assign to individual alleles. The study gave a list of about 150 TCR beta chains associated with cytomegalovirus. In a later genetic analysis, fewer N-insertions in productive TCRs were reported among donors in an Asian-associated ancestry cluster than the roughly 700-donor mean. Correlated functional status among segregating V segments might reflect linkage disequilibrium, but an unknown experimental factor could not be ruled out.

A distance of 17 bases separates the germline ends of V and J, which lose 5 bases and 7 bases respectively. CDR1 is given as MNHEY and CDR2 as SVGAGI, both from the germline V gene. The cysteine opens and the phenylalanine closes a CDR3 of 14 amino acids. Only the CDR3 DNA stays, 42 bases, in frame from base 1. The cohort comprised under 700 healthy bone marrow donors. At the time of sampling, all cohort members were nominally healthy, though unrecorded immune exposures were likely present. The donor was CMV seronegative and belonged to the group of under 400 seronegative cohort members. A peripheral blood sample was provided by each donor, and peripheral blood mononuclear cells were used for TCR beta sequencing. The Qiagen DNeasy Blood Extraction Kit was used to extract genomic DNA from the blood cell samples.

The receptor comes from a female donor in good health and CMV-seronegative. Specimen: PBMCs. The chain is made from TRBV6-5 and TRBJ1-2; the D gene is not confidently resolved. The CDR3 protein sequence reads: CASSELLDSRGYTF. The DNA is as follows: TGTGCCAGCAGTGAACTCCTCGACTCTCGTGGCTACACCTTC.